This T cell receptor beta chain was captured in a study of T cell responses to AZD1222 COVID-19 vaccine. The assay was immunoSEQ multiplex PCR, and TCRdb's table has in-frame clones only and misses some. The table records 95,000 to 150,000 clones, approximately 85% of them present only once. A remark on this clone: Antigen unknown.

The CDR3 contains 17 residues. The J segment lost 1 base and the V segment lost 0 bases, leaving 6 bases of the junction unmatched. Germline V CDR1 and CDR2: SGDLS, YYNGEE. General study findings and limits: After the peak T cell response, and only then, were repertoires sampled. Just 5 to 7 AZD1222 recipients were seropositive at baseline.

The receptor was derived from an adult in good health. This specimen consisted of peripheral blood, obtained on day 0 of AZD1222 vaccination. The rearrangement uses TRBV9 and TRBJ2-3, with 9 bases matching TRBD1. The DNA for the CDR3 is TGTGCCAGCAGCGTAGATCCGCGGGACAGGGGCACAGATACGCAGTATTTT. Protein sequence: CASSVDPRDRGTDTQYF.